The 9 T cell receptor beta chains below all came from one sample that was sequenced in a study of radiotherapy plus CTLA-4 blockade in lung cancer (dated by TCRdb to 2016 to 2018). The library relied on the immunoSEQ multiplex PCR assay. TCRdb provides this immuneACCESS table in a form limited to in-frame rearrangements. Some clones are lacking; in checked studies, under half of them reflect an unresolved V gene, and why the rest are absent is not known. In all, the sample holds about 48,000 clones, and approximately 78% of those were seen once. The biggest ten clones account for about 3.6% of the sample. Source: peripheral blood, taken from a patient treated with radiotherapy plus ipilimumab. These receptors were obtained from a human donor with non-small cell lung cancer who had stable disease on radiotherapy plus ipilimumab.

The V call is TRBV4-3, the J call TRBJ1-1; D not certain. Trimming removed 3 bases from V and 6 bases from J, with 11 bases in between. Germline CDR1 is LGHNA and CDR2 is YSLEER. The CDR3 sequence is 13 residues long. The CDR3 sequence is CASSQRVNAEAFF. CDR3 DNA sequence: TGCGCCAGCAGCCAGAGGGTCAACGCTGAAGCTTTCTTT.

The chain carries TRBV9 and TRBJ2-5; 14 bases are shared with TRBD2. The CDR3 has 16 amino acids. V gave up 6 bases and J gave up 5 bases; unmatched junction bases: 9. Germline loops: CDR1 SGDLS, CDR2 YYNGEE. Here the CDR3 reads CASTIGLAGGLETQYF. In DNA, the CDR3 is TGTGCCAGCACCATAGGACTAGCGGGAGGCCTCGAGACCCAGTACTTC.

The gene calls are TRBV29-1 and TRBJ2-1, with a weak D call TRBD2 (5 bases). This CDR3 spans 12 amino acids. Trimming pared 5 bases from V and 10 bases from J, leaving 15 bases between. Germline-derived CDR1 and CDR2 are SQVTM and ANQGSEA. CDR3 in DNA: TGCAGCGTTCCTCCCCTTGGGGAGGAGCAGTTCTTC. This gives the protein CSVPPLGEEQFF.

The chain links TRBV2 to TRBJ1-2; tentatively, D is TRBD1 (6 bases). The CDR3 is made up of 12 amino acids. Germline values: CDR1 SNHLY, CDR2 FYNNEI. With 8 bases removed from V and 1 base from J, the gap between germline ends came to 8 bases. Here the CDR3 reads CASGTSNYGYTF. The CDR3 DNA reads as TGTGCCAGCGGGACAAGTAACTATGGCTACACCTTC.

The DNA of the CDR3 is TGTGCCAGCAGCCCATGGTCGGGCAGGGACTATGGCTACACCTTC. Translated: CASSPWSGRDYGYTF. The rearrangement links TRBV5-8 to TRBJ1-2, with D perhaps matching TRBD1 (5 bases). Germline V gene lookup returns CDR1 SGHTS and CDR2 YDEGEE. The CDR3 is 15 amino acids. Trimming shortened V by 4 bases and J by 3 bases, and 16 bases separated the two germline ends.

This clone came up once. The chain combines TRBV9 with TRBJ1-5; 12 bases fit TRBD1. The V gene end was trimmed by 0 bases and the J gene end by 5 bases; junction bases not matched to a gene: 0. CDR1 is SGDLS, CDR2 YYNGEE, per germline. This CDR3 contains 15 residues. DNA for the CDR3: TGTGCCAGCAGCGTAGGGGACAGGGGGCATCAGCCCCAGCATTTT. Its translation is CASSVGDRGHQPQHF.

The chain links TRBV28 to TRBJ2-7; D remains ambiguous. The CDR3 spans 12 residues. Trimming pared 3 bases from V and 7 bases from J, leaving 10 bases between. Germline values: CDR1 MDHEN, CDR2 SYDVKM. The CDR3 region has the DNA TGTGCCAGCAGTTTGGGCATTCGGGAGCAGTACTTC. The encoded protein is CASSLGIREQYF.

The V call is TRBV19, the J call TRBJ2-1, with 9 bases aligning to TRBD2. CDR1 and CDR2 (germline): LNHDA, SQIVND (reference sequence). The V and J ends lost 6 bases and 6 bases, in that order; junction bases with no gene match: 15. The CDR3 spans 17 residues. Written as DNA, the CDR3 is TGTGCCAGTAGAGTCAGTTGGGGAGCGGGAGGACCCAATGAGCAGTTCTTC. It translates to CASRVSWGAGGPNEQFF.

The chain links TRBV10-1 to TRBJ2-2, with 8 bases aligning to TRBD1. This CDR3 comprises 16 residues. J was trimmed by 6 bases and V by 6 bases; bases with no gene match: 12. Germline V gives CDR1 WNHNN, CDR2 SYGVQD (reference sequence). The CDR3 DNA sequence: TGCGCCAGCAGCCCAGGGGGCGCAGGATCGGCCGGGGAGCTGTTTTTT. Protein sequence: CASSPGGAGSAGELFF.